A single sample is the source of the 26 T cell receptor beta chains below, sequenced in a study of blood T cell repertoires in COVID-19 (dated by TCRdb to about 2020). Library method: the immunoSEQ multiplex PCR assay. This is the immuneACCESS table as TCRdb keeps it, with only in-frame sequences that have V and J called. A part of the clones is gone; compared with another copy, unresolved V genes explain less than half, and the rest is unexplained. Present in this sample are fewer than 300,000 clones, around 90% of which were seen just once. The top ten constitute less than 10% of the sample. The material sequenced was peripheral blood. These TCRs come from a young man with active or convalescent COVID-19.

The sample holds one count of this clone. The chain is built from TRBV4-1 and TRBJ2-1; D is unresolved. CDR3 length equals 14 residues. Germline-derived CDR1 and CDR2 are MGHRA and YSYEKL. The V end lost 3 bases, the J end lost 8 bases, and 14 bases lay between the germline ends. CDR3 coding DNA: TGCGCCAGCAGCCATTCTCCGCTGGCCTATGAGCAGTTCTTC. It translates to CASSHSPLAYEQFF.

The chain is built from TRBV6-6 and TRBJ2-7; 11 positions match TRBD2. The CDR3 length is 13 residues. V gave up 9 bases and J gave up 3 bases; unmatched junction bases: 4. Germline V gene lookup returns CDR1 MNHNY and CDR2 SVGAGI (reference sequence). As DNA, the CDR3 is TGTGCCAGTGCTAGCGGGGGGTACTACGAGCAGTACTTC. As protein: CASASGGYYEQYF.

The rearrangement joins TRBV5-4 to TRBJ2-7; D unclear. V was clipped by 4 bases and J by 5 bases, with 16 bases between them. The CDR3 sequence is 14 residues long. Germline V lookup: CDR1 SGHNT, CDR2 YYREEE (reference sequence). The CDR3 reads CASSPRSSLDEQYF. CDR3 DNA: TGTGCCAGCAGCCCGCGGTCCTCCTTGGACGAGCAGTACTTC.

The chain uses TRBV2 and TRBJ1-2; possibly TRBD1 for D (6 bases). In germline, CDR1 is SNHLY, CDR2 FYNNEI. Trimming stripped 1 base from V and 8 bases from J, with 14 bases between. This CDR3 has 14 amino acids. The CDR3 nucleotides are TGTGCCAGCAGTGAAGACAGGACAGTAAGGGGCTACACCTTC. Translation: CASSEDRTVRGYTF.

The chain has TRBV3-1 (or the pseudogene TRBV3-2) and TRBJ1-3; unclear D gene. Germline assignment: CDR1 LGHDT and CDR2 YNNKEL (reference sequence). V lost 0 bases and J 0 bases, leaving 6 bases between the germline ends. The CDR3 length is 15 residues. CDR3 nucleotides: TGTGCCAGCAGCCAAGAACGACTCTCTGGAAACACCATATATTTT. Protein: CASSQERLSGNTIYF.

This chain uses TRBV6-2 or TRBV6-3 with TRBJ2-2, with 8 bases lining up with TRBD2. From germline, CDR1 is MNHEY and CDR2 SVGEGT. The J segment lost 13 bases and the V segment lost 4 bases, leaving 5 bases of the junction unmatched. The CDR3 is 12 residues long. The CDR3 DNA reads TGTGCCAGCAGTTCTTCCCTAGCGGGGCTGTTTTTT. Its protein is CASSSSLAGLFF.

The chain couples TRBV7-9 to TRBJ1-1; 8 bases map to TRBD1. CDR3 length equals 15 residues. Germline CDR1 SEHNR, CDR2 FQNEAQ (reference sequence). V trimming: 3 bases; J trimming: 1 base; junction bases outside the gene matches: 4. This CDR3 is CASSFGDRRNTEAFF. CDR3 DNA sequence: TGTGCCAGCAGCTTTGGGGACAGGAGGAACACTGAAGCTTTCTTT.

A remark on this clone: Other DNA variants within this sample encode the same CDR3. The gene calls are TRBV11-2 and TRBJ1-5; 7 bases are a match to TRBD1. The V segment lost 3 bases and the J segment 1 base; nucleotides outside the gene matches: 0. The CDR3 runs to 14 residues. Germline V gene data show CDR1 as SGHAT and CDR2 as FQNNGV. The CDR3 DNA is TGTGCCAGCAGCTTGGGACAGAGCAATCAGCCCCAGCATTTT. It translates to CASSLGQSNQPQHF.

The V gene is TRBV5-1, the J gene TRBJ2-2; 7 bases agree with TRBD2. Unmatched junction bases numbered 9, after V lost 5 bases and J lost 2 bases. Per the germline V gene, CDR1 is SGHRS and CDR2 is YFSETQ. The CDR3 runs to 16 residues. The CDR3 reads CASRGTNGDNTGELFF. The CDR3 bases are TGCGCCAGCAGAGGGACTAACGGGGATAACACCGGGGAGCTGTTTTTT.

This chain links TRBV7-6 with TRBJ2-7; possibly TRBD1 for D (6 bases). Germline CDR1 is SGHVS and CDR2 is FNYEAQ. This CDR3 is 15 amino acids long. V was pared by 6 bases and J by 2 bases, with 17 bases between. DNA of the CDR3: TGTGCCAGCAGTCTAACGGACAGTAAGACCTACGAGCAGTACTTC. Translating gives CASSLTDSKTYEQYF.

V gene TRBV19 combines with J gene TRBJ1-5, with D possibly being TRBD1 (5 bases). From germline, CDR1 is LNHDA and CDR2 SQIVND (reference sequence). The length of the CDR3 is 12 residues. V lost 6 bases, J lost 6 bases, and 9 bases lay in between. This chain's CDR3 is CASSRGIQPQHF. In nucleotides, the CDR3 is TGTGCCAGTAGCCGGGGGATTCAGCCCCAGCATTTT.

This clone was detected a few times. V gene TRBV11-2 combines with J gene TRBJ1-2; 8 bases are a match to TRBD1. The germline V gene encodes CDR1 SGHAT and CDR2 FQNNGV. The CDR3 covers 13 residues. V was clipped by 4 bases and J by 3 bases; unmatched bases: 1. The CDR3 sequence is CASSSGQDYGYTF. CDR3 in DNA: TGTGCCAGCAGCTCGGGACAGGACTATGGCTACACCTTC.

The V and J genes are TRBV23-1 and TRBJ2-5, with 7 bases matching TRBD1. TRBV23-1 is treated as an ORF (open reading frame) with a function not yet certain. This CDR3 comprises 13 residues. The V and J ends lost 7 bases and 3 bases, in that order; junction bases with no gene match: 5. The CDR3: CASKGRGKETQYF. In DNA, the CDR3 is TGCGCCAGCAAAGGCAGGGGGAAAGAGACCCAGTACTTC.

CDR3 in amino acids: CASSDLLKAGRVAFF. CDR3 nucleotides: TGTGCCAGCAGTGACCTGCTAAAGGCAGGGAGGGTAGCTTTCTTT. The rearrangement uses TRBV2 and TRBJ1-1; D is possibly TRBD1 (5 bases). Germline V CDR1 and CDR2: SNHLY, FYNNEI. V shed 3 bases and J shed 10 bases, with 21 bases lying between them. The CDR3 runs 15 residues.

This rearrangement joins TRBV2 to TRBJ2-4; D call uncertain. V lost 9 bases and J lost 6, with 15 bases in between. Per the germline V gene, CDR1 is SNHLY and CDR2 is FYNNEI. The CDR3 spans 13 residues. In nucleotides, the CDR3 is TGTGCCAGGGTTCAATCAGATGGAAACATTCAGTACTTC. Translating it yields CARVQSDGNIQYF.

The chain uses TRBV5-6 and TRBJ1-6, with 10 positions matching TRBD1. J was trimmed by 10 bases and V by 4 bases; bases with no gene match: 5. Germline CDR1 SGHDT, CDR2 YYEEEE. The CDR3 has 14 residues. In DNA form, the CDR3 reads TGTGCCAGCAGCCAGGGACAGGGGCGATCACCCCTCCACTTT. It encodes CASSQGQGRSPLHF.

This chain uses TRBV12-5 with TRBJ1-4; a possible D gene is TRBD1 (6 bases). The germline V gene encodes CDR1 LGHNT and CDR2 FRNRAP. V lost 0 bases and J 7 bases, leaving 15 bases between the germline ends. The CDR3 spans 16 residues. The CDR3 sequence: CASGLVTQGGREKLFF. The CDR3 nucleotides read TGTGCTAGTGGTTTGGTAACGCAAGGGGGTCGTGAAAAACTGTTTTTT. The full variable domain, its missing parts supplied by reference TRBV12-5 and TRBJ1-4, is DARVTQTPRHKVTEMGQEVTMRCQPILGHNTVFWYRQTMMQGLELLAYFRNRAPLDDSGMPKDRFSAEMPDATLATLKIQPSEPRDSAVYFCASGLVTQGGREKLFFGSGTQLSVL.

This sequence joins TRBV5-5 and TRBJ2-1; TRBD1 is a possible D gene (6 bases). Trimming left V 4 bases short and J 4 bases short, with 18 bases between. The CDR3 is 16 residues long. Germline values: CDR1 SGHKS, CDR2 YYEKEE (reference sequence). The CDR3 nucleotides are TGTGCCAGCAGCCCAAGGACAGAGTTTTCATACAATGAGCAGTTCTTC. Its translation: CASSPRTEFSYNEQFF.

The chain combines TRBV6-2 or TRBV6-3 with TRBJ1-6; the D is unclear. The V gene lost 2 bases and the J gene lost 7 bases, with 18 bases spanning the gap. The CDR3 is made up of 17 amino acids. Germline V gene lookup returns CDR1 MNHEY and CDR2 SVGEGT. The CDR3 region has the DNA TGTGCCAGCAGTTACAATAACCGAGGGTCAACCAATTCACCCCTCCACTTT. It specifies CASSYNNRGSTNSPLHF.

DNA of the CDR3: TGTGCCAGCAGCTTAAACAGGATGAACACTGAAGCTTTCTTT. Protein product: CASSLNRMNTEAFF. The V call is TRBV7-9, the J call TRBJ1-1, with D maybe TRBD1 (5 bases). V lost 2 bases and J lost 0, with 7 bases in between. The CDR3 contains 14 residues. Germline CDR1 is SEHNR and CDR2 is FQNEAQ (reference sequence).

This clone was seen only once. The chain recombines TRBV4-1 with TRBJ1-4; D might be TRBD1 (5 bases). CDR1 is MGHRA, CDR2 YSYEKL, per germline. V was trimmed by 3 bases and J by 0 bases, leaving 11 bases between them. The CDR3 length is 16 residues. The DNA for the CDR3 is TGCGCCAGCAGCCAGACAGACAGTGCAACTAATGAAAAACTGTTTTTT. Its protein product is CASSQTDSATNEKLFF.

The J gene is TRBJ1-2, the V gene TRBV10-2, with unresolved D. The CDR3 has 13 amino acids. Per germline, CDR1 WSHSY and CDR2 SAAADI. Trimming removed 6 bases from V and 5 bases from J, with 13 bases in between. The CDR3 sequence: CASRETSTYGYTF. In DNA, the CDR3 is TGCGCCAGCAGGGAGACATCGACATATGGCTACACCTTC.

This chain connects TRBV5-1 to TRBJ2-6; D gene unclear. The germline CDR1 and CDR2 sequences are SGHRS and YFSETQ. The CDR3 has 15 residues. Trimming left V 2 bases short and J 2 bases short, with 8 bases between. This CDR3 reads CASSFTAAGANVLTF. The CDR3 DNA follows: TGCGCCAGCAGCTTCACAGCAGCTGGGGCCAACGTCCTGACTTTC.

The V and J genes are TRBV9 and TRBJ2-1, with 7 nucleotides matching TRBD1. Germline V gene data show CDR1 as SGDLS and CDR2 as YYNGEE. V shed 4 bases, J shed 7 bases, and the junction held 11 bases outside the gene matches. There are 15 residues in the CDR3. The chain's CDR3 is CASSSPRDRVNEQFF. The CDR3 region has the DNA TGTGCCAGCAGCTCCCCCAGGGACAGAGTAAATGAGCAGTTCTTC.

Here the CDR3 reads CASSRGQGPNTEAFF. The CDR3 DNA is TGTGCCAGCAGCAGGGGACAGGGACCGAACACTGAAGCTTTCTTT. The rearrangement uses TRBV5-6 and TRBJ1-1, with 9 positions matching TRBD1. Trimming cost V 4 bases and J 1 base; bases outside gene matches: 5. The CDR3 runs 15 residues. Germline CDR1 is SGHDT and CDR2 is YYEEEE.

The chain is built from TRBV2 and TRBJ1-1; 7 bases line up with TRBD1. The CDR3 sequence is 13 residues long. Germline loops: CDR1 SNHLY, CDR2 FYNNEI. V trimming: 8 bases; J trimming: 3 bases; junction bases outside the gene matches: 6. Written as DNA, the CDR3 is TGTGCCAGCCAAAAGGGGGCATACACTGAAGCTTTCTTT. Amino acid sequence: CASQKGAYTEAFF.